Presented here are 5 T cell receptor beta chains from one specimen sequenced in a study of cytomegalovirus exposure and HLA in healthy donors. PCR employed 60 Vbeta and 13 Jbeta primers. Assay used: immunoSEQ multiplex PCR; TCRdb lists only in-frame clones, some missing. The profile covers about 160,000 clones, with 60% to 85% appearing a single time and approximately 3% taken by the ten largest. The sample was PBMCs. The receptor set was obtained from a woman between 40 and 55 years old in good health and CMV-seronegative.

The genes are TRBV27 and TRBJ1-2, with unresolved D. Trimming took 1 base from V and 0 from J, leaving 12 bases between them. CDR3 length: 16 amino acids. The germline CDR1 and CDR2 sequences are MNHEY and SMNVEV (reference sequence). The CDR3 loop is CASSLFPRKANYGYTF. The CDR3, as DNA: TGTGCCAGCAGTTTATTTCCGCGGAAAGCTAACTATGGCTACACCTTC.

V is TRBV6-5 and J is TRBJ1-6; D remains unclear. The V and J ends lost 5 bases and 3 bases respectively, with 11 bases between them. Germline V gives CDR1 MNHEY, CDR2 SVGAGI. CDR3 length: 15 residues. Here the CDR3 reads CASSDWRIYNSPLHF. The CDR3 coding sequence is TGTGCCAGCAGTGACTGGAGAATCTATAATTCACCCCTCCACTTT.

This clone came up a few times. The chain employs TRBV2 and TRBJ2-2, with 7 bases that match TRBD2. The CDR3 contains 13 residues. V was pared by 8 bases and J by 4 bases, with 4 bases of the junction left unmatched. Germline V gene sequence: CDR1 SNHLY, CDR2 FYNNEI. CDR3 in amino acids: CASRTRSTGELFF. CDR3 coding DNA: TGTGCCAGCCGGACTAGATCCACCGGGGAGCTGTTTTTT. Drawing the rest from reference TRBV2 and TRBJ2-2, the complete variable domain is EPEVTQTPSHQVTQMGQEVILRCVPISNHLYFYWYRQILGQKVEFLVSFYNNEISEKSEIFDDQFSVERPDGSNFTLKIRSTKLEDSAMYFCASRTRSTGELFFGEGSRLTVL.

V usage is TRBV28 and J usage is TRBJ1-2; weak D call: TRBD1 (5 bases). The CDR3 is 14 amino acids. The germline V and J ends were trimmed by 5 bases and 0 bases, with 10 bases remaining between them. CDR1 is MDHEN, CDR2 SYDVKM, per germline. The CDR3 DNA is TGTGCCAGCAGTACCCGGACACCTAACTATGGCTACACCTTC. It is translated as CASSTRTPNYGYTF.

The rearrangement links TRBV5-4 to TRBJ2-2; 15 bases line up with TRBD2. Germline V CDR1 and CDR2: SGHNT, YYREEE (reference sequence). The J segment lost 4 bases and the V segment lost 4 bases, leaving 8 bases of the junction unmatched. The CDR3 spans 18 residues. CDR3 in amino acids: CASSPGLAGGQGTGELFF. CDR3 in DNA: TGTGCCAGCAGCCCTGGACTAGCGGGGGGGCAAGGCACCGGGGAGCTGTTTTTT. The variable domain in full, with the rest retrieved from reference TRBV5-4 and TRBJ2-2, is ETGVTQSPTHLIKTRGQQVTLRCSSQSGHNTVSWYQQALGQGPQFIFQYYREEENGRGNFPPRFSGLQFPNYSSELNVNALELDDSALYLCASSPGLAGGQGTGELFFGEGSRLTVL.